This T cell receptor (beta chain) comes out of a study of OX40 agonist ivuxolimab in advanced cancers. V lost 2 bases and J 2 bases, leaving 13 bases between the germline ends. Germline CDR1 and CDR2: SGDLS and YYNGEE. The length of the CDR3 is 15 residues. Assay: immunoSEQ multiplex PCR; the TCRdb copy retains only in-frame clones and omits some. This table holds 99,000 or so clones, 94% found once. The sample consisted of CD4+ or CD8+ T cells sorted from blood, taken in a trial of the OX40 agonist ivuxolimab. This chain connects TRBV9 to TRBJ1-1; D is ambiguous. This TCR derives from an adult with an advanced solid tumor such as melanoma, head and neck, liver or kidney cancer. CDR3 DNA: TGTGCCAGCAGCGTGCAGACCGAGGGAAACACTGAAGCTTTCTTT. Translation: CASSVQTEGNTEAFF. The complete variable domain, with remaining parts taken from reference TRBV9 and TRBJ1-1, reads DSGVTQTPKHLITATGQRVTLRCSPRSGDLSVYWYQQSLDQGLQFLIQYYNGEERAKGNILERFSAQQFPDLHSELNLSSLELGDSALYFCASSVQTEGNTEAFFGQGTRLTVV.